This T cell receptor (beta chain) was retrieved from a study of PD-L1 blockade in urothelial cancer. Study as a whole: Beginning at some point between 2013 and 2014, patients received atezolizumab, given as 1,200 mg intravenously every 3 weeks. Counts from blood samples showed a median of approximately 150,000 T cells. Whole-study results and caveats: Clones that were tumor-associated expanded more in the blood of durable-benefit patients at 3 weeks.

Details on this clone: The antigen is not known.

The protocol was immunoSEQ multiplex PCR, while the TCRdb copy is restricted to in-frame clones and leaves out a portion. The data show tens of thousands of clones, with roughly 91% seen just once and 1.5% to 2% held by the top ten. This material consisted of PBMCs, taken around atezolizumab (anti-PD-L1) treatment. This sequence was found in a man aged 55 to 70 with urothelial cancer.

CDR3 in amino acids: CASSLGGRTMNTEAFF. CDR3 in DNA: TGTGCCAGCAGCTTGGGAGGGCGAACCATGAACACTGAAGCTTTCTTT. The genes are TRBV5-6 and TRBJ1-1, with no clear D. The CDR3 is 16 residues long. The V and J ends lost 0 bases and 0 bases respectively, with 12 bases between them. The germline gives CDR1 SGHDT, CDR2 YYEEEE.